This TCR beta chain was sequenced in a study of cytomegalovirus exposure and HLA in healthy donors (dated by TCRdb to between 2016 and 2019). The study in broad terms: In an earlier analysis of under 600 of the donors, less than 350 Gb of sequence data and some 120 million unique TCR beta sequences from about 190 million T cells were reported. High-throughput TCR immunosequencing, statistical association of individual TCRs with disease status, and machine learning were combined to predict cytomegalovirus infection status. To study patterns of TCR occurrence, a later analysis re-analyzed previously published TCR beta repertoires from hundreds of donors and added high-resolution HLA genotyping. In the later analysis, no new phenotypic data were used to find candidate immune exposures; instead, reliance was placed on TCR beta sequences and their occurrence across donors. The T cell repertoires of around 670 subjects were profiled by immunosequencing and related to cytomegalovirus serostatus. On average, 235,054 unique TCR beta nucleotide sequences were sequenced per donor among 398 genotyped donors of the cohort, with 15% to 20% of those sequences being non-productive. The number of typed donors differed by locus: about 620-640 for A, B, C, DRB1 and DQB1; some 500 for DQA1; approximately 600 for DPA1; and around 470 for DPB1. Alongside the repertoire data, information on donor age, sex, ethnicity and CMV serostatus was compiled. All discovery cohort repertoires had been generated on a single sequencing platform. Along with the approximately 600-subject first cohort, a separate validation cohort of over a hundred different subjects was used. HLA typing included class I and class II loci at four-digit resolution. The study aimed to test whether cataloging public T cell receptors could reveal signatures of past pathogen exposure. Among the roughly 390 genotyped donors, approximately 76% belonged to the genetic ancestry cluster associated with self-reported Caucasian donors. An early release that covered 640 HLA-typed donors contained around 330 gigabases of sequencing data and tens of millions of unique TCR sequences. Several DR-DQ haplotypes were handled as single units for association and clustering because linkage in the cohort was strong. An earlier analysis of approximately 640 of the donors applied high-throughput TCR beta sequencing to assess whether each TCR beta V gene segment acted as functional or pseudogenic. Genome-wide SNP genotypes for about 65% of the 666 donors were used in a later genetic analysis, which treated that subset as a discovery cohort. Paper-wide results and their limitations: In a later analysis, HLA-associated TCR beta chains were found to be more clonally expanded and to have lower generation probabilities than equally common non-associated chains. According to the authors, the approach could potentially be generalized to other disease states and immunological phenotypes. The only immune exposure information available for the cohort was CMV serostatus. In this cohort, only TCR beta chains were sequenced, and detectable features were limited by the absence of alpha or paired-chain data. Cytomegalovirus status was reported to be diagnosed by the classifier with high specificity and sensitivity in both the original and validation cohorts. In a later analysis, the rate of TCR association differed among HLA loci, with DRB1 alleles having the most associated TCRs and HLA-C alleles having the fewest. In an earlier analysis of fewer than 700 of the donors, most TCR beta V segments appeared in productive rearrangements about 87% or about 30% of the time, broadly matching IMGT annotations. Because counts were too low, seventeen rarely observed V segments, including chromosome 9 orphons, were left out of the earlier analysis of 587 of the donors. In the study, some 160 TCR beta chains were listed as associated with cytomegalovirus. The 87-base-pair reads could not distinguish some IMGT-functional V segments, including TRBV6-2 and TRBV6-3, so those segments were excluded. While some public TCRs were present in many individuals, most TCR sequences turned up only very rarely across donors. A later genetic analysis reported fewer N-insertions in productive TCRs among donors in an Asian-associated ancestry cluster than the roughly 650-donor mean. A cluster of highly shared sequence variants was judged likely to represent a technical artifact of the sequencing pipeline. V-gene and J-gene trimming of TCR beta chains was associated with a missense DCLRE1C variant in a later genetic analysis, and the association was replicated in an independent cohort. Because HLA typing was unavailable for some donors at each locus, only the typed subset was used in association tests. Linkage disequilibrium might explain the correlated functional status among segregating V segments, but an unknown experimental factor could not be ruled out. A later analysis found that most CMV-associated TCR beta chains appeared HLA-restricted, with HLA associations seemingly driven largely by CMV exposure. In vitro tests confirmed that a few of the cytomegalovirus-associated TCR beta chains recognize cytomegalovirus antigens. Specific HLA alleles were associated with roughly 17,000 TCR beta sequences at a false discovery rate of 0.05 in a later analysis. The presence/absence analyses assumed that sequencing depth was roughly uniform across donors, and that assumption may not be true. Assigning TCR associations to individual alleles was difficult when HLA alleles, especially DR and DQ, strongly co-occurred. A further reported finding was that TCR beta sequences accurately predicted the HLA-A and HLA-B alleles for most subjects in the first cohort. Several of the top co-occurrence clusters appeared to be linked to parvovirus B19, influenza, CMV and Epstein-Barr virus, according to a later analysis.

In total, 600 or so healthy bone marrow donors made up the cohort. Cohort members were all nominally healthy when sampled, although unrecorded immune exposures were likely present. The donor tested CMV seronegative, placing the donor among the 350 or so seronegative members of the cohort. Each donor provided a peripheral blood sample, and peripheral blood mononuclear cells were used for TCR beta sequencing. The Qiagen DNeasy Blood Extraction Kit was used to extract genomic DNA from the blood cell samples. Concerning this clone: Its antigen remains unidentified. The record has no base qualities; no much larger clone is one base away.

Reading from cysteine to phenylalanine, the CDR3 counts 15 amino acids. The only DNA kept is the CDR3, 45 bases in frame from the first base. Here V drops 4 bases and J drops 5 bases, and the junction holds 8 bases not matched to any gene. In the germline V gene, CDR1 corresponds to SGHVS and CDR2 to FNYEAQ. The library relied on the immunoSEQ multiplex PCR assay. The multiplex PCR relied on a mix of 60 forward primers for TCR Vbeta segments and 13 reverse primers for TCR Jbeta segments. The CDR3 region of rearranged TCR beta genes was amplified from genomic DNA by a multiplex PCR assay. Amplified TCR beta libraries were sequenced as 87-base-pair reads on the Illumina HiSeq System. The published analysis was carried out like this. Across the 500 to 850 repertoires, a later analysis counted about 81 million unique TCR beta chains, 9.5 million to 12 million of which were shared by at least two donors. A nearest-neighbor algorithm error-corrected the raw reads and collapsed the reads into unique sequences, merging closely related sequences to remove PCR and sequencing errors. CDR3 sequences were aligned to IMGT reference sequences to assign V, D and J gene segments. For a sequence to be retained, a match of at least six nucleotides to both a V gene segment and a J gene segment was required. A rearrangement was called productive if the CDR3 had no stop codons and remained in frame with V and J, and every other rearrangement was called non-productive. CDR3 was defined by IMGT convention, running from the second conserved V-encoded cysteine to the conserved J-encoded phenylalanine. The earlier analysis of about 620 of the donors excluded sequences that lacked an unambiguous match to a single V gene segment. An earlier analysis of fewer than 750 of the donors called V segments functional above 56.7% productive rearrangements and segregating when the between-donor standard deviation exceeded 5%. A statistical classification framework was built to diagnose cytomegalovirus status from the catalog of TCR beta chain sequences. In a later analysis, V and J genes were assigned by comparing TCR nucleotide sequences against IMGT/GENE-DB human TR gene sequences. Using the TCRdist pipeline, a later analysis assigned CDR3 sequences along with most-parsimonious VDJ recombination scenarios. A later analysis defined each TCR beta chain by its CDR3 amino acid sequence plus V-gene family, and excluded reads lacking a unique V-gene family. As a way to deal with suspected cross-contamination and a sequencing artifact, a later analysis dropped approximately 570 nucleotide sequences that were highly shared and had low generation probability. For each public chain, a later analysis derived a clonal expansion index from normalized ranks of inferred template counts within each repertoire. In a later analysis, generation probabilities were computed using a VDJ recombination model fitted to out-of-frame rearrangements, and the results were checked against IGoR. Hypergeometric tests were used in a later analysis to score TCR-TCR, TCR-HLA and TCR-CMV co-occurrence, with a repertoire-size bias correction applied to the TCR pairs. In a later analysis, false discovery rates were estimated by permuting HLA or CMV assignments 20 times. In a later analysis, co-occurring TCRs were grouped using DBSCAN, and TCRdist sequence similarity was added for clustering within HLA-allele-positive subsets. Repertoires with fewer than 30,000 or more than 120,000 public chains, plus five repertoires with anomalous nucleotide sharing, were excluded from co-occurrence clustering. TCRdb carries this immuneACCESS record with in-frame sequences only. Its versions omit some clonotypes, under half of them owing to an unresolved V gene in the studies checked, with the rest unexplained. For V, J and clone size, that table is used; D and trimming come from the DNA. A total of more than 200,000 clones appear in this sample, around 83% of them only once. About 1.4% of the sample goes to the ten largest clones.

The source material was PBMCs. The V gene is TRBV7-6 and the J gene is TRBJ1-1; the junction holds 9 bases that match TRBD1. The TCR comes from a girl under 18 in good health and CMV-seronegative. CDR3 sequence: CASSSRPGQGTEAFF. Here is the DNA: TGTGCCAGCAGCTCGCGGCCGGGACAGGGTACTGAAGCTTTCTTT.